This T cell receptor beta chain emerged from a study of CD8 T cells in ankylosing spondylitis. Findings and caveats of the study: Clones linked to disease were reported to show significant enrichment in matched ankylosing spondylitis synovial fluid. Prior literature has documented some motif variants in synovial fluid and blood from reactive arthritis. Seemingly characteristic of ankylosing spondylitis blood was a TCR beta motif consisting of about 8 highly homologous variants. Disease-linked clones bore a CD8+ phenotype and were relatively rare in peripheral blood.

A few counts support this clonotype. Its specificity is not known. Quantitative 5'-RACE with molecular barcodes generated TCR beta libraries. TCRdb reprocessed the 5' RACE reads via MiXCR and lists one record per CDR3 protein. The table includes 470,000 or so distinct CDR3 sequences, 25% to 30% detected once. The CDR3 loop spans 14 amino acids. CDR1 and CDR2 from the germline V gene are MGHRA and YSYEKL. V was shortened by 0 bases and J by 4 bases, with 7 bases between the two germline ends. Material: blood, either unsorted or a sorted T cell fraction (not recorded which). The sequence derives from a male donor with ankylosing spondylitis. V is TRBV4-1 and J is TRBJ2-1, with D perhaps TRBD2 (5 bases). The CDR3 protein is CASSQDTSYNEQFF. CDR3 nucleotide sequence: TGCGCCAGCAGCCAAGACACTAGTTACAATGAGCAGTTCTTC.